These 4 T cell receptor beta chains came from one sample sequenced in a study of cytomegalovirus exposure and HLA in healthy donors. PCR employed 60 Vbeta and 13 Jbeta primers. Repertoires were generated with immunoSEQ multiplex PCR, while TCRdb's copy carries only in-frame clones and drops some. Reported are under 95,000 clones; the ten largest clones contain 3% to 4.5%. The sequencing input was PBMCs. These receptor sequences come from a man between 18 and 35 years old in good health and CMV-seropositive.

The chain couples TRBV11-1 to TRBJ2-5, with 7 bases aligning to TRBD2. Germline values: CDR1 SGHAT, CDR2 FQDESV (reference sequence). The J segment lost 2 bases and the V segment lost 5 bases, leaving 11 bases of the junction unmatched. CDR3 length: 16 residues. The CDR3 DNA reads as TGTGCCAGCAGCAGCGGGGCTCTCCGAGCACAAGAGACCCAGTACTTC. It encodes CASSSGALRAQETQYF.

This chain uses TRBV9 with TRBJ2-5, with 10 bases that match TRBD1. The CDR3 is made up of 17 amino acids. With V trimmed by 3 bases and J by 0 bases, 8 bases remained unmatched. Germline CDR1 is SGDLS and CDR2 is YYNGEE. The CDR3, as DNA: TGTGCCAGCAGCGCGCCGGCCGGGACAGGGGACCAAGAGACCCAGTACTTC. This codes for CASSAPAGTGDQETQYF.

The chain recombines TRBV4-1 with TRBJ1-1, with D possibly matching TRBD1 (6 bases). With 5 bases removed from V and 1 base from J, the gap between germline ends came to 23 bases. Looked up from germline, CDR1 is MGHRA and CDR2 is YSYEKL. The CDR3 contains 18 residues. The CDR3 DNA follows: TGCGCCAGCAGCATCCAAAGGCAGGGGCGCGCCAAGAACACTGAAGCTTTCTTT. Residues: CASSIQRQGRAKNTEAFF.

The rearrangement uses TRBV13 and TRBJ1-1; 8 positions agree with TRBD1. CDR3 length: 14 amino acids. Germline V gene lookup returns CDR1 PRHDT and CDR2 FYEKMQ (reference sequence). The J segment lost 5 bases and the V segment lost 5 bases, leaving 7 bases of the junction unmatched. CDR3: CASSPGTGGTEAFF. The DNA of the CDR3 is TGTGCCAGCAGCCCCGGTACAGGGGGTACTGAAGCTTTCTTT.